Included here is one T cell receptor beta chain sequence, with context. This entry comes from a study of cytomegalovirus exposure and HLA in healthy donors. The PCR used 60 Vbeta and 13 Jbeta primers. Profiled with immunoSEQ multiplex PCR; TCRdb holds only in-frame clones, not every one. The sample lists around 250,000 clones, over 70% occurring once. This receptor was identified in a woman aged 55-69 years in good health and CMV-seropositive. Sequencing was carried out using PBMCs.

The CDR3 nucleotides read TGTGCCAGCAGTACCGGGACTAGCGGTATAGCCAAAAACATTCAGTACTTC. Amino acid sequence: CASSTGTSGIAKNIQYF. J is TRBJ2-4 and V is TRBV7-8; 11 bases are a match to TRBD2. Losses at the gene ends were 6 bases for V and 0 bases for J; bases not matched to a gene: 7. CDR1 SGHVS and CDR2 FQNEAQ come from the germline V gene. The CDR3 covers 17 residues.